Shown below are 15 T cell receptor beta chains from a single sample sequenced in a study of blood T cell repertoires in COVID-19. Sequencing was performed with immunoSEQ multiplex PCR; in TCRdb, only in-frame clones are kept and a portion is missing. The sample lists about 330,000 clones, nearly 90% seen once, with approximately 5.4% in the top ten. The sample comprised PBMCs or T cells enriched from blood (not recorded which). The receptors were sampled from a woman aged 30 to 39 who had recovered from COVID-19.

The rearrangement uses TRBV30 and TRBJ1-2; D remains unclear. Deletions cut 0 bases from V and 8 bases from J, with 16 bases between. The CDR3 has 14 residues. In germline, CDR1 is GTSNPN, CDR2 SVGIG (reference sequence). The CDR3 DNA sequence: TGTGCCTGGAGTGTACGGCGGCATCCGGCCGGCTACACCTTC. Protein product: CAWSVRRHPAGYTF. The entire variable domain, with the rest obtained from reference TRBV30 and TRBJ1-2, is as follows: SQTIHQWPATLVQPVGSPLSLECTVEGTSNPNLYWYRQAAGRGLQLLFYSVGIGQISSEVPQNLSASRPQDRQFILSSKKLLLSDSGFYLCAWSVRRHPAGYTFGSGTRLTVV.

As concerns this clone: Its ends do not fully match the called genes, so a read error is possible. The V call is TRBV29-1, the J call TRBJ1-1; D remains unclear. CDR1 and CDR2 (germline): SQVTM, ANQGSEA. The CDR3 totals 9 residues. The CDR3 bases are TGCAGCGCAGGCCCTGAGGCTTTCTTT. It is translated as CSAGPEAFF.

This chain uses TRBV30 with TRBJ2-7, with D possibly matching TRBD2 (5 bases). The germline V gene has CDR1 GTSNPN and CDR2 SVGIG (reference sequence). V shed 1 base and J shed 7 bases, with 14 bases lying between them. This CDR3 has 13 amino acids. In nucleotides, the CDR3 is TGTGCCTGGAGTGCTACTAGGGCGAGGGAGCAGTACTTC. Translating it yields CAWSATRAREQYF.

The V and J genes are TRBV12-3 or TRBV12-4 and TRBJ2-7; tentatively, D is TRBD2 (6 bases). The V and J ends lost 6 bases and 6 bases respectively, with 15 bases between them. This CDR3 is built from 13 residues. The CDR3 DNA follows: TGTGCCAGCAGCCCGGGACTGGAGCGCGAGCAGTACTTC. Translated: CASSPGLEREQYF.

This chain links TRBV6-5 with TRBJ1-1, with TRBD1 matching 7 bases. With 4 bases clipped from V and 0 bases from J, the junction kept 5 bases outside the gene matches. The CDR3 sequence is 15 residues long. CDR1 is MNHEY, CDR2 SVGAGI, per germline. CDR3 nucleotide sequence: TGTGCCAGCAGTTCGCGGGACAGACTGAACACTGAAGCTTTCTTT. This sequence encodes CASSSRDRLNTEAFF.

The rearrangement joins TRBV2 to TRBJ1-1; 9 nucleotides line up with TRBD1. CDR1 is SNHLY and CDR2 is FYNNEI in the germline V gene. V lost 6 bases, J lost 0 bases, and 5 bases stayed unmatched. This CDR3 contains 15 residues. CDR3 sequence: CASRDGQGLNTEAFF. The CDR3 coding sequence is TGTGCCAGCAGGGACGGACAGGGGTTGAACACTGAAGCTTTCTTT. Full variable domain (missing parts from reference TRBV2 and TRBJ1-1): EPEVTQTPSHQVTQMGQEVILRCVPISNHLYFYWYRQILGQKVEFLVSFYNNEISEKSEIFDDQFSVERPDGSNFTLKIRSTKLEDSAMYFCASRDGQGLNTEAFFGQGTRLTVV.

V is TRBV6-5 and J is TRBJ1-4; 7 nucleotides match TRBD1. There are 16 residues in the CDR3. With V trimmed by 0 bases and J by 0 bases, 1 base remained unmatched. Germline assignment: CDR1 MNHEY and CDR2 SVGAGI. For the CDR3, the DNA is TGTGCCAGCAGTTACTCCGGGACAGCAACTAATGAAAAACTGTTTTTT. It is translated as CASSYSGTATNEKLFF.

This clone appeared once. The V gene is TRBV11-2, the J gene TRBJ1-2, with 7 bases identical to TRBD1. The CDR3 loop spans 12 amino acids. Germline loops: CDR1 SGHAT, CDR2 FQNNGV. Trimming removed 5 bases from V and 8 bases from J; junction bases left unmatched: 5. CDR3 amino acids: CASSVRGEGYTF. The DNA of the CDR3 is TGTGCCAGCAGCGTCAGGGGGGAAGGCTACACCTTC.

The chain has TRBV24-1 and TRBJ1-5; D might be TRBD1 (5 bases). V lost 5 bases and J lost 2, with 6 bases in between. The CDR3 loop spans 13 amino acids. From germline, CDR1 is KGHDR and CDR2 SFDVKD. DNA of the CDR3: TGTGCCACCAGTGGGGGGGGCAATCAGCCCCAGCATTTT. Translated, it gives CATSGGGNQPQHF.

The rearrangement joins TRBV5-5 to TRBJ1-5, with 9 bases aligning to TRBD1. The CDR3 covers 15 residues. Germline CDR1 reads SGHKS; CDR2 reads YYEKEE (reference sequence). The V and J ends lost 5 bases and 5 bases, in that order; junction bases with no gene match: 8. In DNA, the CDR3 is TGTGCCAGCAGTACCGGGGACAGGGTCGATCAGCCCCAGCATTTT. It is translated as CASSTGDRVDQPQHF.

The rearrangement uses TRBV2 and TRBJ1-6, with 11 nucleotides matching TRBD1. Germline CDR1 SNHLY, CDR2 FYNNEI. Germline trimming cut 6 bases from V and 4 bases from J; bases unmatched to any gene: 2. The CDR3 covers 15 residues. CDR3 amino acids: CASRRDRGYNSPLHF. The CDR3 DNA reads TGTGCCAGCAGGAGGGACAGGGGGTATAATTCACCCCTCCACTTT.

The CDR3 coding sequence is TGTGCCAGCAGCTTGGCCGACAGGGTTTCTGAAAAACTGTTTTTT. This codes for CASSLADRVSEKLFF. The chain recombines TRBV5-6 with TRBJ1-4; 7 nucleotides agree with TRBD1. This CDR3 is 15 amino acids long. Unmatched junction bases numbered 6, after V lost 0 bases and J lost 7 bases. The germline gives CDR1 SGHDT, CDR2 YYEEEE.

This chain links TRBV19 with TRBJ1-5; D ambiguous. There are 15 residues in the CDR3. The V end was cut by 7 bases, the J end by 0 bases, with 13 bases between. Germline-derived CDR1 and CDR2 are LNHDA and SQIVND (reference sequence). The CDR3 nucleotides are TGTGCCAGTAATATGCGCGGGATTAGCAATCAGCCCCAGCATTTT. It yields the protein CASNMRGISNQPQHF.

This clone appeared a few times. This chain joins TRBV6-4 and TRBJ2-3; D is possibly TRBD1 (5 bases). Trimming took off 0 bases at V and 2 bases at J, with 9 bases between the two ends. The CDR3 runs 15 residues. Germline CDR1 reads MRHNA; CDR2 reads SNTAGT. DNA of the CDR3: TGTGCCAGCAGTGACTCTCATGGACACACAGATACGCAGTATTTT. Its translation is CASSDSHGHTDTQYF.

The J gene is TRBJ2-5, the V gene TRBV4-2, with D maybe TRBD2 (5 bases). V was pared by 6 bases and J by 5 bases, with 19 bases between. The CDR3 has 15 residues. The germline gives CDR1 LGHNA, CDR2 YNFKEQ. In DNA form, the CDR3 reads TGTGCCAGCAGTCCAGAGGGAGCGGTTGGGGAGACCCAGTACTTC. This encodes CASSPEGAVGETQYF.